A single sample gave rise to the 8 T cell receptor beta chains below, sequenced in a study of blood T cell repertoires in COVID-19. Clones were read by immunoSEQ multiplex PCR, and TCRdb kept only the in-frame ones, dropping some. The sample contains 110,000 to 150,000 clones, roughly 91% of which appear only once. Specimen: peripheral blood. Receptors were obtained from a man in his 60s with active or convalescent COVID-19.

This chain links TRBV6-6 with TRBJ1-4; D ambiguous. Germline V lookup: CDR1 MNHNY, CDR2 SVGAGI (reference sequence). The CDR3 loop spans 12 amino acids. With 5 bases removed from V and 8 bases from J, the gap between germline ends came to 9 bases. The CDR3 sequence: CASSPVAEKLFF. For the CDR3, the DNA is TGTGCCAGCAGTCCCGTCGCGGAAAAACTGTTTTTT.

This chain links TRBV7-2 with TRBJ1-1; D remains ambiguous. Per germline, CDR1 SGHTA and CDR2 FQGNSA. V lost 0 bases to trimming and J lost 0 bases, with 8 bases between them. This CDR3 spans 15 amino acids. The CDR3 reads CASSLALQMNTEAFF. As DNA, the CDR3 is TGTGCCAGCAGCTTAGCGCTACAGATGAACACTGAAGCTTTCTTT.

This clone was counted only a few times. This rearrangement joins TRBV9 to TRBJ2-7; 15 nucleotides agree with TRBD2. This CDR3 has 18 amino acids. J lost 5 bases, V lost 2 bases, and 11 bases had no gene match. Germline values: CDR1 SGDLS, CDR2 YYNGEE. The CDR3 nucleotides are TGTGCCAGCAGCGTCGGACTAGCGGGAGGGGAGGGGGTCCACGAGCAGTACTTC. Amino acid sequence: CASSVGLAGGEGVHEQYF.

The chain uses TRBV18 and TRBJ1-6; D is possibly TRBD1 (5 bases). CDR1 and CDR2 (germline): KGHSH, LQKENI. The CDR3 is 19 amino acids. V was pared by 3 bases and J by 1 base, with 19 bases between. CDR3 nucleotides: TGTGCCAGCTCACCCCTCCCGACAGCTTTAAGGTCCTATAATTCACCCCTCCACTTT. Translating gives CASSPLPTALRSYNSPLHF.

The chain uses TRBV7-2 and TRBJ1-6; D possibly corresponds to TRBD1 (5 bases). The V end was cut by 6 bases, the J end by 9 bases, with 18 bases between. Germline-derived CDR1 and CDR2 are SGHTA and FQGNSA. The CDR3 totals 15 residues. Here the CDR3 DNA reads TGTGCCAGCAGTCTAACGGGGGAAGGAGGTTCACCCCTCCACTTT. It is translated as CASSLTGEGGSPLHF.

This clone was counted once. The chain is built from TRBV27 and TRBJ2-7, with TRBD2 identical over 9 bases. The J segment lost 4 bases and the V segment lost 4 bases, leaving 5 bases of the junction unmatched. Looked up from germline, CDR1 is MNHEY and CDR2 is SMNVEV (reference sequence). The CDR3 loop spans 14 amino acids. CDR3 nucleotide sequence: TGTGCCAGCAGTTCGGGACTAGCTTCATACGAGCAGTACTTC. It codes for CASSSGLASYEQYF.

The V call is TRBV19, the J call TRBJ1-1, with D unresolved. The germline V and J ends were trimmed by 4 bases and 1 base, with 7 bases remaining between them. CDR3 length: 13 amino acids. CDR1 is LNHDA, CDR2 SQIVND, per germline (reference sequence). The chain's CDR3 is CASSRGPNTEAFF. The CDR3 DNA sequence: TGTGCCAGTAGTAGAGGGCCGAACACTGAAGCTTTCTTT.

A few counts support this clone. The chain couples TRBV7-2 to TRBJ1-2; 9 bases are a match to TRBD1. The CDR3 spans 16 residues. The germline CDR1 and CDR2 sequences are SGHTA and FQGNSA. J lost 6 bases, V lost 5 bases, and 13 bases had no gene match. The CDR3 nucleotides are TGTGCCAGCAGCCTAGGAACCGGGACAGGGAGAAATGGCTACACCTTC. Translating gives CASSLGTGTGRNGYTF. Complete variable domain (other parts from reference TRBV7-2 and TRBJ1-2): GAGVSQSPSNKVTEKGKDVELRCDPISGHTALYWYRQSLGQGLEFLIYFQGNSAPDKSGLPSDRFSAERTGGSVSTLTIQRTQQEDSAVYLCASSLGTGTGRNGYTFGSGTRLTVV.